A single sample is the source of the 10 T cell receptor beta chains below, sequenced in a study of T cell repertoires in cytomegalovirus infection. Each CDR3 protein gets one entry after TCRdb re-called the reads with MiXCR. The sample lists approximately 750,000 distinct CDR3 sequences; about 40% were seen once. Source material: PBMCs. These TCRs come from a human donor in good health (CMV status not recorded). Some clones in this sample may be carry-over from other donors' samples.

This clonotype was counted once. The chain couples TRBV6-8 to TRBJ2-7; D gene unclear. The length of the CDR3 is 16 residues. CDR1 is MNHGY and CDR2 is SAAAGT in the germline V gene. The V end lost 4 bases, the J end lost 1 base, and 17 bases lay between the germline ends. The CDR3 sequence: CASSSAHLTWSYEQYF. The CDR3 coding sequence is TGTGCCAGCAGTTCAGCGCACCTTACATGGTCCTACGAGCAGTACTTC.

This rearrangement joins TRBV20-1 to TRBJ2-7; 7 bases align to TRBD1. CDR3 length equals 12 residues. Germline values: CDR1 DFQATT, CDR2 SNEGSKA (reference sequence). V lost 6 bases, J lost 7 bases, and 9 bases stayed unmatched. CDR3 in amino acids: CSARQGLGEQYF. The CDR3 DNA is TGCAGTGCAAGACAGGGTTTGGGGGAGCAGTACTTC.

The table lists this clonotype with a few counts. The rearrangement joins TRBV28 to TRBJ2-4; 8 bases line up with TRBD2. The CDR3 consists of 16 residues. With V trimmed by 1 base and J by 0 bases, 2 bases remained unmatched. Looked up from germline, CDR1 is MDHEN and CDR2 is SYDVKM. The chain's CDR3 is CASSLYAGGAKNIQYF. The CDR3 nucleotides are TGTGCCAGCAGTTTATATGCGGGAGGAGCCAAAAACATTCAGTACTTC.

CDR3 loop: CSGPRVHEQFF. The CDR3 DNA is TGCAGCGGACCTAGAGTCCATGAGCAGTTCTTC. This chain connects TRBV20-1 to TRBJ2-1; no firm D call. Per the germline V gene, CDR1 is DFQATT and CDR2 is SNEGSKA (reference sequence). The CDR3 loop spans 11 amino acids.

In the case of this clonotype: A much larger clone differs by one base, so this may be a read error. V and J are TRBV7-3 and TRBJ2-1; either TRBD1 or TRBD2 may fit D (5 bases each). The CDR3 consists of 14 residues. The V and J ends lost 8 bases and 5 bases respectively, with 16 bases between them. Germline loops: CDR1 SGHTA, CDR2 FQGTGA. The CDR3 nucleotides are TGTGCCAGCGGCCCTGGGACCGCCAACAATGAGCAGTTCTTC. Its protein product is CASGPGTANNEQFF.

The chain joins TRBV12-3 or TRBV12-4 to TRBJ2-2, with unresolved D. The CDR3 spans 17 residues. Trimming left V 6 bases short and J 0 bases short, with 17 bases between. Here the CDR3 reads CASRPRKGRTNTGELFF. In DNA, the CDR3 is TGTGCCAGCAGACCCCGAAAAGGCAGAACGAACACCGGGGAGCTGTTTTTT.

This clonotype was seen a handful of times. This chain joins TRBV12-3 or TRBV12-4 and TRBJ2-3; TRBD2 agrees at 14 bases. The CDR3 runs to 15 residues. V lost 7 bases to trimming and J lost 6 bases; unmatched junction nucleotides: 6. The CDR3 loop reads CASTRLAGGGDTQYF. The CDR3 bases are TGTGCCAGCACGCGACTAGCGGGAGGGGGTGATACGCAGTATTTT.

This clonotype has more than one count but fewer than ten. The chain has TRBV19 and TRBJ1-2, with D unclear. Per germline, CDR1 LNHDA and CDR2 SQIVND (reference sequence). V lost 8 bases, J lost 4 bases, and 14 bases lay in between. CDR3 size: 13 residues. The CDR3 DNA reads as TGTGCCAGTCTCAGCGGAGTCTCCTATGGCTACACCTTC. Translated, it gives CASLSGVSYGYTF.

The V call is TRBV29-1, the J call TRBJ2-7, with TRBD1 as a possible D gene (6 bases). Germline V gene data show CDR1 as SQVTM and CDR2 as ANQGSEA. This CDR3 has 12 amino acids. Trimming took off 7 bases at V and 4 bases at J, with 14 bases between the two ends. CDR3 bases: TGCAGCGCGGGATTGCAGGGGTACGAGCAGTACTTC. Residues: CSAGLQGYEQYF.

This clonotype was picked up a small number of times. The chain has TRBV6-1 and TRBJ2-7; D perhaps matches TRBD1 (6 bases). The V end was cut by 7 bases, the J end by 3 bases, with 28 bases between. The CDR3 covers 18 residues. In germline, CDR1 is MNHNS, CDR2 SASEGT. The CDR3 reads CASIQGHGTAHSSYEQYF. The CDR3 DNA reads as TGTGCCAGCATCCAGGGACACGGAACCGCCCACTCCAGCTACGAGCAGTACTTC.